This TCR beta chain originates from a study of regulatory T cells in long-lasting Graves disease. Study-level findings and limits: TRBV28, TRBJ1-2 and TRBJ2-5 emerged as the favored segments in persistent disease.

Described time point: newly diagnosed GD, antithyroid drugs for less than 3 months. PBMC-extracted RNA yielded the TCR library. In each case, Graves' disease was diagnosed per American Thyroid Association guidelines. Turning to this clonotype: Its target is unknown.

In building TCR beta libraries, iRepertoire HTBI primers were used together with Arm-PCR of CDR3 regions. TCRdb analysed the multiplex PCR reads with MiXCR anew, one entry per CDR3 protein. The sample holds 400,000 to 550,000 distinct CDR3 sequences; roughly 17% are singletons and the top ten take about 10%. The V segment lost 6 bases and the J segment 4 bases; nucleotides outside the gene matches: 9. The CDR3 length is 17 residues. Germline values: CDR1 MNHEY, CDR2 SVGEGT. The data were also submitted as part of a second study, on T cells in Graves' hyperthyroidism and ophthalmopathy. According to that study: The HTBI primer set drove a first-round RT-PCR of the TCR CDR3.

The specimen comprised peripheral blood mononuclear cells (PBMCs), sampled at new diagnosis, from a patient treated with antithyroid drugs. The genes are TRBV6-2 or TRBV6-3 and TRBJ2-3; 14 bases fit TRBD2. This sequence originates from a woman between 25 and 40 years old with Graves disease. The CDR3 DNA reads TGTGCCAGCAGACCCCTGGGACTAGCGGGAGACGCAGATACGCAGTATTTT. It is translated as CASRPLGLAGDADTQYF.